There are many counts of the clone carrying this T cell receptor (beta chain). Its antigen is unknown. This entry is derived from a study of molecular identifiers for immune sequencing clone quantification. TCRdb processed the PCR reads anew with MiXCR; each CDR3 protein has one entry. The table shows about 640,000 distinct CDR3 sequences, with roughly 21% occurring only once. This CDR3 is 14 amino acids long. V was clipped by 2 bases and J by 2 bases, with 10 bases between them. In germline, CDR1 is SGHTA, CDR2 FQGNSA. Regarding the study as a whole: Among effectors, clones above 20 RNA copies held over 97% of molecules; among naive cells, under 1%. Barcode collisions between identical TCR molecules could shrink estimates of highly expanded clone sizes.

Sample: naive CD8+ T cells from blood, with Jurkat cell RNA spiked in. Noted subset: FACS-sorted CD8+CD4-CCR7+CD45RA+ naive T cells. The origin of this receptor is a human donor in good health. Some libraries in this study had Jurkat cell RNA spiked in. The chain has TRBV7-2 and TRBJ2-7; D is perhaps TRBD1 (6 bases). The CDR3 region has the DNA TGTGCCAGCAGCTTATGGACAGATACCTACGAGCAGTACTTC. Its translation: CASSLWTDTYEQYF.